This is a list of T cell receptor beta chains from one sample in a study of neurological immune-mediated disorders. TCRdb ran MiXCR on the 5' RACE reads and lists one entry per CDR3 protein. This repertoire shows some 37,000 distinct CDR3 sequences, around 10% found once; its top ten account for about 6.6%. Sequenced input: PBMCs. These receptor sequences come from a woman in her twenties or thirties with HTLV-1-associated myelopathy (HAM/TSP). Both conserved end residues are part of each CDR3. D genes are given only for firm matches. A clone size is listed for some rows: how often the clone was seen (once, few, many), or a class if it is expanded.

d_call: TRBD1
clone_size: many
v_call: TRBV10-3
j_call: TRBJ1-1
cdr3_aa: CAISGQGDTEAFF
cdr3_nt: TGTGCCATCAGTGGACAGGGGGACACTGAAGCTTTCTTT

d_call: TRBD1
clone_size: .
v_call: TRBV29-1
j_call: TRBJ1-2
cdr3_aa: CSAARGTRGPGYTF
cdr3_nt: TGCAGCGCCGCCAGGGGGACACGGGGCCCTGGCTACACCTTC

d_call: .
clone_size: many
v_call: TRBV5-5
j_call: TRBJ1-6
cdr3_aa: CASSLQGAGSPLHF
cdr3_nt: TGTGCCAGCAGCCTACAGGGCGCTGGTTCACCCCTCCACTTT

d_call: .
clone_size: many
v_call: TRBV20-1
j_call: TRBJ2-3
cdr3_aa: CSAKHTLLDTQYF
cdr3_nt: TGCAGTGCTAAACACACGCTTTTAGATACGCAGTATTTT

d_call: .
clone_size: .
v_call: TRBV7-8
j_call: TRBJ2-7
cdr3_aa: CASSLRGGRPYEQYF
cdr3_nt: TGTGCCAGCAGCTTAAGGGGAGGCAGACCCTACGAGCAGTACTTC

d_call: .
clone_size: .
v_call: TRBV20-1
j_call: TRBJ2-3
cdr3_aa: CSARASDTQYF
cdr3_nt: TGCAGTGCTAGAGCCTCAGATACGCAGTATTTT

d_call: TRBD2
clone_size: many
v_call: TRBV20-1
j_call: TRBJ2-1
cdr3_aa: CSALNSKRGVVSTRPYNEQFF
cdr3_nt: TGCAGTGCTCTAAACTCCAAGCGGGGGGTGGTCTCGACGAGACCCTACAATGAGCAGTTCTTC

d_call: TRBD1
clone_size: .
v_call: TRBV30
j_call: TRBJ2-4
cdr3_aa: CAWSIGTVNIQYF
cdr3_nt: TGTGCCTGGAGCATTGGGACAGTGAACATTCAGTACTTC

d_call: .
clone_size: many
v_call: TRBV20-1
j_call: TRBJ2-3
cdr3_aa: CSARGIRITTDTQYF
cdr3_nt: TGCAGTGCTAGAGGTATACGAATAACCACAGATACGCAGTATTTT

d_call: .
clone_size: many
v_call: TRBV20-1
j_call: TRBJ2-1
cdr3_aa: CSAPESSYNEQFF
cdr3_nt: TGCAGTGCCCCGGAGAGCTCCTACAATGAGCAGTTCTTC

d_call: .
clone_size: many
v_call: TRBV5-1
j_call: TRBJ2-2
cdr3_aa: CASSPRSGLLNTGELFF
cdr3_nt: TGCGCCAGCAGCCCCCGATCCGGACTGTTAAACACCGGGGAGCTGTTTTTT

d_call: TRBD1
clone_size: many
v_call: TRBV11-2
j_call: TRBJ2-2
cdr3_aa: CASSTSQGAGELFF
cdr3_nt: TGTGCCAGCAGCACGTCCCAGGGGGCCGGGGAGCTGTTTTTT

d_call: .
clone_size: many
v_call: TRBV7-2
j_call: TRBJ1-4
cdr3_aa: CASSLRQEKLFF
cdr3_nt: TGTGCCAGCAGCCTAAGACAGGAAAAACTGTTTTTT

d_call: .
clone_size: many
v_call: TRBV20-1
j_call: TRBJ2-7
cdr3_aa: CSALDRYALEQYF
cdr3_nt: TGCAGTGCTCTGGACAGATACGCCCTCGAGCAGTACTTC

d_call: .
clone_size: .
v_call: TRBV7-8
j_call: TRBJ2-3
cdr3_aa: CASSFYICSARGLVTDTQYF
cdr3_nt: .

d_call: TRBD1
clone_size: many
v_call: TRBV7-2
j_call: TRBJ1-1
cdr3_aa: CASSMGQGAVYTEAFF
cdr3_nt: TGTGCCAGCAGCATGGGACAGGGGGCCGTTTACACTGAAGCTTTCTTT

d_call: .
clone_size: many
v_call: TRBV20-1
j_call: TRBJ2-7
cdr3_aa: CSATSLQGSTSEQYF
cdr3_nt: TGCAGTGCCACTAGCCTACAGGGGTCGACGTCCGAGCAGTACTTC

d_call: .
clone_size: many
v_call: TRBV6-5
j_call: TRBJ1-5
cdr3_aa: CASSPLRGGNQPQHF
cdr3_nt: TGTGCCAGCAGTCCCTTGAGGGGGGGCAATCAGCCCCAGCATTTT

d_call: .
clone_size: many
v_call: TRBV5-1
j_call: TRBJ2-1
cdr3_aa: CASSLVLGMLPEQFF
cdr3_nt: TGCGCCAGCAGCTTGGTGCTAGGGATGTTGCCTGAGCAGTTCTTC

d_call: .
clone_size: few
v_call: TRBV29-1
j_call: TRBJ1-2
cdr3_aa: CSVGDGGSGYTF
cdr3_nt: TGCAGCGTTGGGGATGGGGGTAGCGGCTACACCTTC

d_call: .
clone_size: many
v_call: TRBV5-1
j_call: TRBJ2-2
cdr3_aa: CASRPEGYNTGELFF
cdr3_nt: TGCGCCAGCAGGCCCGAGGGATATAACACCGGGGAGCTGTTTTTT

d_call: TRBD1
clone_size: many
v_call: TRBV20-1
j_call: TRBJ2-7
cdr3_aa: CSATGTGLHEQYF
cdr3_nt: TGCAGTGCTACCGGGACAGGTCTCCACGAGCAGTACTTC

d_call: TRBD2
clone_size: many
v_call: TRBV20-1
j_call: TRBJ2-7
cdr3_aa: CSAPPLAGGYEQYF
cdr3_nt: TGCAGTGCTCCTCCCCTAGCGGGGGGCTACGAGCAGTACTTC

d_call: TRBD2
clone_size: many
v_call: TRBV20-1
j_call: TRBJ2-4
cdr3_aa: CSATTSGGAGIQYF
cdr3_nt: TGCAGTGCTACTACTAGCGGGGGGGCCGGCATTCAGTACTTC

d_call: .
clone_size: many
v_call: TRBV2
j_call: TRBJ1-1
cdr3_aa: CASSEALSSEAFF
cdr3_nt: TGTGCCAGCAGTGAAGCGCTTTCATCTGAAGCTTTCTTT

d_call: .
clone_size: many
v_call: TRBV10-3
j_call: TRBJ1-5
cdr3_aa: CAISELFTQPQHF
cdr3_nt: TGTGCCATCAGTGAGTTATTCACTCAGCCCCAGCATTTT

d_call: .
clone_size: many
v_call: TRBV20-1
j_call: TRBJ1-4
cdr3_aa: CSAPMPGIGVTTNEKLFF
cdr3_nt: TGCAGTGCTCCCATGCCGGGGATCGGGGTTACAACTAATGAAAAACTGTTTTTT

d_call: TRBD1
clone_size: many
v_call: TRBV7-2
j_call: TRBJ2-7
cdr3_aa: CASSLGQGTYYEQYF
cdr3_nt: TGTGCCAGCAGCCTAGGACAGGGGACTTACTACGAGCAGTACTTC

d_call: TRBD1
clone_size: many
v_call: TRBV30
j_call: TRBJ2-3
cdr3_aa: CAWTRQGWTDTQYF
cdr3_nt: TGTGCCTGGACTCGACAGGGTTGGACAGATACGCAGTATTTT

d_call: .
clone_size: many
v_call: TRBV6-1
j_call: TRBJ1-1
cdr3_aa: CASTVSSNTEAFF
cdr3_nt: TGTGCCAGCACGGTCTCCAGCAACACTGAAGCTTTCTTT

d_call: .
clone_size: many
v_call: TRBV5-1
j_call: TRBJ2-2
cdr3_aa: CASSKRPGTGELFF
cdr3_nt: TGCGCCAGCAGCAAGCGGCCGGGCACCGGGGAGCTGTTTTTT

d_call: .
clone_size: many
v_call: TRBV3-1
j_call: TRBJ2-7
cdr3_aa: CASSQGGGRQTYEQYF
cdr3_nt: TGTGCCAGCAGCCAAGGAGGGGGGAGGCAGACCTACGAGCAGTACTTC

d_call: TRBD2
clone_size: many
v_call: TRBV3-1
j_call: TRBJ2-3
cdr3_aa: CASSRTGTSGGPDTQYF
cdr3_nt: TGTGCCAGCAGCCGAACTGGGACTAGCGGGGGGCCAGATACGCAGTATTTT

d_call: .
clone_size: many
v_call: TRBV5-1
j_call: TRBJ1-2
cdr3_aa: CASSFDSSYGYTF
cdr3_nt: TGCGCCAGCAGTTTTGACTCGTCCTATGGCTACACCTTC

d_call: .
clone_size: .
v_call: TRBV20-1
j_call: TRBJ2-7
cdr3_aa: CSARAPLYEQYF
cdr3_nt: TGCAGTGCTCGGGCCCCTCTCTACGAGCAGTACTTC

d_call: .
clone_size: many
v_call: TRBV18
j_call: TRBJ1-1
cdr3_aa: CASSPGGKTEAFF
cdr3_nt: TGTGCCAGCTCACCTGGGGGGAAGACTGAAGCTTTCTTT

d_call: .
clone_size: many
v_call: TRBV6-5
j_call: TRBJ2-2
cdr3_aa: CASRLNTGELFF
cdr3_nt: TGTGCCAGCCGATTGAACACCGGGGAGCTGTTTTTT

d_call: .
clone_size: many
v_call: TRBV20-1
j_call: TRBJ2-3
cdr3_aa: CSASDAVGFTDTQYF
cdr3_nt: TGCAGTGCTAGTGATGCAGTAGGATTCACAGATACGCAGTATTTT

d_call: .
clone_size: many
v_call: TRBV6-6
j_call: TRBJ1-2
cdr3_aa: CASRENYGYTF
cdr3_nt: TGTGCCAGCAGGGAGAACTATGGCTACACCTTC

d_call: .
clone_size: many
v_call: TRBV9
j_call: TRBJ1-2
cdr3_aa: CASSVSTGGGYTF
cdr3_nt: TGTGCCAGCAGCGTCAGTACGGGGGGTGGCTACACCTTC

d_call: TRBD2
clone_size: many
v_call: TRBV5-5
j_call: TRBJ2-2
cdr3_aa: CASSLWGGDTGELFF
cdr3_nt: TGTGCCAGCAGCTTGTGGGGAGGGGATACCGGGGAGCTGTTTTTT

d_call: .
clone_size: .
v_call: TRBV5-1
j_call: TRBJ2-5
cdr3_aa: CASSLTGTPSQETQYF
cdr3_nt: TGCGCCAGCAGCCTGACCGGGACACCTTCTCAAGAGACCCAGTACTTC

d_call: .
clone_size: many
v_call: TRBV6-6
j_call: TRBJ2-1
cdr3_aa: CASSYRGARDNEQFF
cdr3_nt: TGTGCCAGCAGTTACCGGGGGGCGCGGGACAATGAGCAGTTCTTC

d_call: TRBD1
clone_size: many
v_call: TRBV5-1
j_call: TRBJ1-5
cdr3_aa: CASSLGQGLQPQHF
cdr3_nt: TGCGCCAGCAGCTTGGGACAGGGGCTACAGCCCCAGCATTTT

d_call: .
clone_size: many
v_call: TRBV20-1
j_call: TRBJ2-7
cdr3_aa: CSARLGMEQYF
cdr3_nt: TGCAGTGCTCGGCTGGGAATGGAGCAGTACTTC

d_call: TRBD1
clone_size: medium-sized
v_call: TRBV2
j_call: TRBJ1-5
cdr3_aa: CASSWTGGNQPQHF
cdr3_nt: TGTGCCAGCAGCTGGACAGGGGGCAATCAGCCCCAGCATTTT

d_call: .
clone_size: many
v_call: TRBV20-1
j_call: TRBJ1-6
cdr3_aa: CSASPRSSSNSPLHF
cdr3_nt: TGCAGTGCTAGTCCCCGCAGCTCCTCTAATTCACCCCTCCACTTT

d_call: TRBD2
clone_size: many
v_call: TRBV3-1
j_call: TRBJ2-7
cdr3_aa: CASSGGTSGSYEQYF
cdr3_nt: TGTGCCAGCAGCGGAGGGACTAGCGGGTCCTACGAGCAGTACTTC

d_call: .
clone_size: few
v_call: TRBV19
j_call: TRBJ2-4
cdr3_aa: CASNIGQQGQNIQYF
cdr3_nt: TGTGCCAGTAACATCGGACAGCAAGGTCAAAACATTCAGTACTTC

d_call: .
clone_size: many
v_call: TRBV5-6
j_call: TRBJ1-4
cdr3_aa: CASSLFIATNEKLFF
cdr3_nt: TGTGCCAGCAGCTTGTTTATTGCAACTAATGAAAAACTGTTTTTT

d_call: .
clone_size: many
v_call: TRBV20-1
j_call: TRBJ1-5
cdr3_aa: CSARSGDPRNQPQHF
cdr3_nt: TGCAGTGCTAGGTCGGGGGACCCGCGGAATCAGCCCCAGCATTTT

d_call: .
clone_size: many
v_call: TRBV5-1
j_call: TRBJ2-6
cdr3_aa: CASSLFLASGANVLTF
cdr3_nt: TGCGCCAGCAGCTTGTTTCTGGCCTCTGGGGCCAACGTCCTGACTTTC

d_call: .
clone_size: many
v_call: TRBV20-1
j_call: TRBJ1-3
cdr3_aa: CSATGNGNTIYF
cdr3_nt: TGCAGTGCTACGGGAAATGGAAACACCATATATTTT

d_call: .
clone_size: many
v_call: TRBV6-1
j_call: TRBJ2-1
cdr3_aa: CASSEARPGSQFF
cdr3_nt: TGTGCCAGCAGTGAAGCGCGTCCCGGTTCGCAGTTCTTC

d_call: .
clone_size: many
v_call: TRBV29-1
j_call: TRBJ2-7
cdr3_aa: CSVGRGEQYF
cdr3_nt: TGCAGCGTTGGCAGGGGCGAGCAGTACTTC

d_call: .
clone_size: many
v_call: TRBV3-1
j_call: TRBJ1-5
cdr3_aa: CASSQGGVSNQPQHF
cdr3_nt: TGTGCCAGCAGCCAGGGAGGGGTTAGCAATCAGCCCCAGCATTTT

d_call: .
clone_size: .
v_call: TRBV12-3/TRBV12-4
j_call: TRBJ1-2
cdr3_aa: CASSPGSSYGYTF
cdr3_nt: TGTGCCAGCAGTCCAGGGTCGTCATATGGCTACACCTTC

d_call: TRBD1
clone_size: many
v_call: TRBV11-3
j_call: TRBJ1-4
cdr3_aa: CASSWTGTNEKLFF
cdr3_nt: TGTGCCAGCAGCTGGACAGGAACTAATGAAAAACTGTTTTTT

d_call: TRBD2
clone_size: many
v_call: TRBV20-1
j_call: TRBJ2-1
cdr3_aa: CSARSGGGGHNEQFF
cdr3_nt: TGCAGTGCTAGGTCTGGCGGGGGGGGCCACAATGAGCAGTTCTTC

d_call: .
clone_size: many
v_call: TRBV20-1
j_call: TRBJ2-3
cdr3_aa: CSARLAGTPRDTQYF
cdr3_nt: TGCAGTGCTAGGCTGGCCGGGACCCCCCGGGATACGCAGTATTTT